This TCR beta chain was found in a study of blood T cell repertoires in COVID-19 (dated by TCRdb to 2020 to 2022). The study in broad terms: Collaborator samples came from the United States, Italy and Spain and covered acute and convalescent phases of COVID-19. The prospective study material was composed of cDNA or gDNA derived from T cells, B-cell-depleted T cells, or PBMCs. Subjects who had been exposed to COVID-19, were actively infected with it, or had recovered from it provided the deeply sampled blood TCRbeta repertoires that made up the dataset. The repertoires were made available in a free public database intended to serve as a resource for research on the immune response to SARS-CoV-2. Samples came from the ongoing ImmuneRACE study (first 160 participants) plus 1,254 subjects from 6 global collaborators. The sample metadata nearly always contained a de-identified subject ID, COVID-19 status, age in years and sex. Where HLA class I and class II types were available, the types were taken from metadata supplied by the sample provider, not from assay-based typing.

Participants in the prospective study were enrolled through a virtual design, were aged roughly 18 to 100 years, and lived in about two dozen United States geographic areas. Cohort assignment in the prospective study relied on participant-reported clinical history from a screening survey and a study questionnaire. Recovered participants in ImmuneRACE Cohort 3 were defined as having two consecutive negative NP/OP PCR tests, clearance from a healthcare professional, or resolution of symptoms. Mobile phlebotomists in the prospective study collected whole blood, serum and a nasopharyngeal or oropharyngeal swab from every participant. Participants in the prospective study had the option to provide additional blood draws and questionnaires over a roughly 2-month period. Before DNA extraction, blood samples from the prospective study were shipped at room temperature or frozen. The immunoSEQ Assay, a bias-controlled multiplex PCR, was used to amplify TCRbeta CDR3 regions from genomic DNA. Per the source publication's procedure: The number of nucleated cells in each sample was estimated from the amplification of reference gene primers within the assay. To quantify the absolute abundance of each unique TCRbeta CDR3 rearrangement, sequence reads were collapsed and filtered. For each sample, productive Simpson clonality was calculated as the square root of Simpson's diversity index over productive rearrangements. TCRdb's version of the immuneACCESS table is confined to in-frame rearrangements and falls short of the full clone set. An unresolved V gene accounts for under half of the shortfall where checked; the remainder is of unknown origin. That table supplies the V and J calls and clone size; D and trimming were determined from the DNA. In this sample the table shows around 280,000 clones, roughly 90% of which occur a single time. Together, the top ten hold less than 2% of the sample.

Broad study findings and their caveats: How much clinical and demographic metadata was included differed by source and by participant, and the metadata was provided uncurated.

According to the germline V gene (reference sequence), CDR1 reads MNHNY and CDR2 reads SVGAGI. Spanning cysteine to phenylalanine, the CDR3 consists of 11 amino acids. The CDR3 DNA has 33 bases and is translated from base 1. Germline trimming: 10 bases from V, 3 bases from J; junction bases outside gene matches: 2. Regarding this clone: Its antigen is currently not known. No much larger clone exists at a distance of one base, and base qualities are not known.

In this chain, TRBV6-6 is recombined with TRBJ1-2, and 7 junction bases match TRBD1. Sequenced input: PBMCs or T cells enriched from blood (not recorded which). This TCR was recovered from a woman between 40 and 55 years old who had recovered from COVID-19. The CDR3 region: CAIGTDYGYTF. The DNA sequence reads TGTGCCATCGGGACAGACTATGGCTACACCTTC.